A single sample is the source of the 7 T cell receptor beta chains below, sequenced in a study of cytomegalovirus exposure and HLA in healthy donors. Primers included in the PCR were 60 Vbeta and 13 Jbeta primers. Repertoires were generated with immunoSEQ multiplex PCR, while TCRdb's copy carries only in-frame clones and drops some. The sample gives 74,000 or so clones, over 70% of which show up once; about 22% is in the top ten. Input material: PBMCs. The origin of the receptors is a woman aged 35 to 49 in good health and CMV-seropositive.

V is TRBV6-5 and J is TRBJ2-7; D is perhaps TRBD2 (5 bases). V dropped 6 bases and J dropped 2 bases, with 8 bases sitting between them. The CDR3 runs 12 residues. Germline CDR1 reads MNHEY; CDR2 reads SVGAGI. The CDR3 nucleotides read TGTGCCAGCAGCCGGGGTACCTACGAGCAGTACTTC. As protein: CASSRGTYEQYF.

The chain uses TRBV5-1 and TRBJ2-1, with 10 bases matching TRBD2. This CDR3 is built from 18 residues. The V gene end was trimmed by 3 bases and the J gene end by 3 bases; junction bases not matched to a gene: 12. Germline CDR1 and CDR2: SGHRS and YFSETQ. CDR3 coding DNA: TGCGCCAGCAGCTCTATCCCTCCCGGGACTAGCGTCTACAATGAGCAGTTCTTC. It yields the protein CASSSIPPGTSVYNEQFF.

The rearrangement joins TRBV2 to TRBJ1-3; D is undetermined. The V and J ends lost 7 bases and 2 bases respectively, with 12 bases between them. The CDR3 sequence is 14 residues long. The germline V gene has CDR1 SNHLY and CDR2 FYNNEI. CDR3 bases: TGTGCCAGCATGGAGGGTAGGGCTGGAAACACCATATATTTT. Its translation is CASMEGRAGNTIYF.

The chain carries TRBV6-1 and TRBJ2-7; 7 bases are shared with TRBD1. This CDR3 region has 15 residues. Per germline, CDR1 MNHNS and CDR2 SASEGT. Trimming at V came to 2 bases and at J to 4 bases, leaving 8 bases not matched to a gene. CDR3 in amino acids: CASSESSTGRYEQYF. DNA of the CDR3: TGTGCCAGCAGTGAATCCTCGACAGGGAGATACGAGCAGTACTTC.

In its sample, this clone was seen many times. This chain links TRBV30 with TRBJ2-7, with D perhaps TRBD1 (5 bases). Germline V gives CDR1 GTSNPN, CDR2 SVGIG (reference sequence). The length of the CDR3 is 13 residues. The V and J ends lost 3 bases and 0 bases respectively, with 9 bases between them. DNA for the CDR3: TGTGCCTGGAGCCAGACAGTCTCCTACGAGCAGTACTTC. It yields the protein CAWSQTVSYEQYF.

V is TRBV7-2 and J is TRBJ2-7; D is unclear. Germline CDR1 reads SGHTA; CDR2 reads FQGNSA. The V end lost 1 base, the J end lost 6 bases, and 10 bases lay between the germline ends. The CDR3 spans 13 residues. CDR3 in DNA: TGTGCCAGCAGCTTAGGGTCTCAGGCCGAGCAGTACTTC. This gives the protein CASSLGSQAEQYF.

This chain connects TRBV5-1 to TRBJ2-5, with 9 bases that match TRBD2. The germline CDR1 and CDR2 sequences are SGHRS and YFSETQ. With V trimmed by 4 bases and J by 5 bases, 15 bases remained unmatched. The CDR3 contains 17 residues. CDR3 sequence: CASSPGTSRQWAETQYF. DNA for the CDR3: TGCGCCAGCAGCCCCGGGACTAGCCGCCAGTGGGCGGAGACCCAGTACTTC.